This T cell receptor (beta chain) was profiled in a study of identical twins. TCRdb analysed the 5' RACE reads with MiXCR anew, one entry per CDR3 protein. Found here are about 890,000 distinct CDR3 sequences, about 12% of them singletons; the top ten hold 1.5% to 2%. This clonotype has a handful of counts. This CDR3 comprises 15 residues. Trimming took off 5 bases at V and 2 bases at J, with 16 bases between the two ends. Germline V lookup: CDR1 SGHVS, CDR2 FQNEAQ. These data were also reused for a study on yellow fever vaccine responses in identical twins.

The V gene is TRBV7-8, the J gene TRBJ2-7, with D possibly matching TRBD1 (5 bases). The specimen sequenced was PBMCs. The clonotype comes from a woman aged 18-29 years in good health. The CDR3 spells CASSKPGKGTYEQYF. The CDR3 DNA sequence: TGTGCCAGCAGCAAACCAGGGAAGGGAACCTACGAGCAGTACTTC. The full variable domain, rest sourced from reference TRBV7-8 and TRBJ2-7, is GAGVSQSPRYKVAKRGQDVALRCDPISGHVSLFWYQQALGQGPEFLTYFQNEAQLDKSGLPSDRFFAERPEGSVSTLKIQRTQQEDSAVYLCASSKPGKGTYEQYFGPGTRLTVT.